This entry lists 16 T cell receptor beta chains sequenced from one sample in a study of T cells in Graves' hyperthyroidism and ophthalmopathy. Amplified TCR beta CDR3 regions derived from RNA transcripts. First-round RT-PCR targeting the TCR CDR3 was performed with the HTBI primer set. TCRdb re-called the multiplex PCR reads with MiXCR, one entry per CDR3 protein. The table records hundreds of thousands of distinct CDR3 sequences, 46% of them present only once. The sample comprised peripheral blood or thyroid tissue (not recorded which). These receptors all come from a woman under 30 with Graves' hyperthyroidism.

Remarks on this clonotype: This sequence may be a read error, since a much larger clone differs from it by one base. This sequence joins TRBV7-9 and TRBJ1-1, with D perhaps matching TRBD1 (5 bases). The CDR3 consists of 12 residues. Germline lookup yields CDR1 SEHNR and CDR2 FQNEAQ (reference sequence). The ends were cut back, 8 bases at V and 8 bases at J, with 15 bases in the middle. The CDR3 coding sequence is TGTGCCAGCCGCTCCCAGGGCCCCGAAGCTTTCTTT. Encoded protein: CASRSQGPEAFF. The full variable domain, in which reference TRBV7-9 and TRBJ1-1 provide the parts outside the CDR3, is DTGVSQNPRHKITKRGQNVTFRCDPISEHNRLYWYRQTLGQGPEFLTYFQNEAQLEKSRLLSDRFSAERPKGSFSTLEIQRTEQGDSAMYLCASRSQGPEAFFGQGTRLTVV.

This clonotype was found a few times. The chain recombines TRBV7-2 with TRBJ2-7; D gene uncertain. Germline CDR1 SGHTA, CDR2 FQGNSA. V dropped 5 bases and J dropped 7 bases, with 12 bases sitting between them. CDR3 size: 12 residues. DNA for the CDR3: TGTGCCAGCAGCCGTACGGACGGGGAGCAGTACTTC. This codes for CASSRTDGEQYF.

The genes are TRBV29-1 and TRBJ1-2, with D unresolved. V was pared by 7 bases and J by 3 bases, with 15 bases between. The CDR3 has 13 amino acids. Germline V gene sequence: CDR1 SQVTM, CDR2 ANQGSEA. The CDR3 DNA reads TGCAGCGCTACGCGCCGGGCGCACTATGGCTACACCTTC. It translates to CSATRRAHYGYTF.

The V call is TRBV9, the J call TRBJ2-5; D is undetermined. Germline assignment: CDR1 SGDLS and CDR2 YYNGEE. The CDR3 sequence is 13 residues long. V lost 7 bases and J 4 bases, leaving 14 bases between the germline ends. The CDR3 sequence: CASSPPVTETQYF. CDR3 nucleotide sequence: TGTGCCAGCTCACCACCAGTCACAGAGACCCAGTACTTC.

This CDR3 reads CASTPDRGETQYF. The CDR3 nucleotides read TGTGCCAGCACCCCGGACAGGGGTGAGACCCAGTACTTC. V and J are TRBV2 and TRBJ2-5; 9 bases line up with TRBD1. CDR1 is SNHLY and CDR2 is FYNNEI in the germline V gene. This CDR3 spans 13 amino acids. J lost 5 bases, V lost 7 bases, and 5 bases had no gene match.

The CDR3 nucleotides read TGTGCCAGCAGCGCGGCCGGCCCCGGGCCGTACTATGGCTACACCTTC. It specifies CASSAAGPGPYYGYTF. V is TRBV7-8 and J is TRBJ1-2, with D unresolved. Germline CDR1 reads SGHVS; CDR2 reads FQNEAQ. The CDR3 extends over 16 amino acids. V shed 5 bases and J shed 3 bases, with 19 bases lying between them. Filled out from reference TRBV7-8 and TRBJ1-2, the complete variable domain reads GAGVSQSPRYKVAKRGQDVALRCDPISGHVSLFWYQQALGQGPEFLTYFQNEAQLDKSGLPSDRFFAERPEGSVSTLKIQRTQQEDSAVYLCASSAAGPGPYYGYTFGSGTRLTVV.

This rearrangement joins TRBV7-3 to TRBJ2-7, with 7 bases identical to TRBD2. V gave up 3 bases and J gave up 3 bases; unmatched junction bases: 5. Germline CDR1 reads SGHTA; CDR2 reads FQGTGA. The CDR3 runs to 14 residues. In DNA, the CDR3 is TGTGCCAGCAGCTTCGGGGGAGGGATCTACGAGCAGTACTTC. This encodes CASSFGGGIYEQYF.

CDR3 region: CASSTRWGNGYTF. The CDR3 DNA reads as TGTGCCAGCAGTACCCGGTGGGGTAATGGCTACACCTTC. The chain recombines TRBV9 with TRBJ1-2; D gene unclear. The CDR3 consists of 13 residues. The V end lost 5 bases, the J end lost 6 bases, and 14 bases lay between the germline ends. The germline CDR1 and CDR2 sequences are SGDLS and YYNGEE.

This clonotype was counted many times. This rearrangement joins TRBV15 to TRBJ1-5; D uncertain. V was clipped by 0 bases and J by 3 bases, with 9 bases between them. The germline gives CDR1 LNHNV, CDR2 YYDKDF (reference sequence). There are 15 residues in the CDR3. The CDR3 DNA reads TGTGCCACCAGCAGAGAATGTACGTTCAATCAGCCCCAGCATTTT. This codes for CATSRECTFNQPQHF.

The chain links TRBV24-1 to TRBJ1-2; a possible D gene is TRBD1 (5 bases). CDR1 is KGHDR and CDR2 is SFDVKD in the germline V gene. The CDR3 totals 16 residues. V gave up 2 bases and J gave up 0 bases, with 12 bases separating them. The CDR3 sequence is CATSDSSGPPNYGYTF. The CDR3 coding sequence is TGTGCCACCAGTGATTCCTCGGGACCCCCTAACTATGGCTACACCTTC.

The CDR3 bases are TGCAGCTTACACCCGGTAGGGGAGACCCAGTACTTC. Translated: CSLHPVGETQYF. The chain recombines TRBV29-1 with TRBJ2-5, with unresolved D. The germline gives CDR1 SQVTM, CDR2 ANQGSEA. Trimming shortened V by 8 bases and J by 5 bases, and 15 bases separated the two germline ends. CDR3 size: 12 residues.

V and J are TRBV9 and TRBJ2-2, with D perhaps matching TRBD1 (5 bases). CDR1 is SGDLS, CDR2 YYNGEE, per germline. The V and J ends lost 3 bases and 6 bases respectively, with 15 bases between them. The CDR3 loop spans 15 amino acids. This CDR3 is CASSAPEQAAGELFF. CDR3 DNA: TGTGCCAGCAGCGCCCCGGAACAGGCGGCCGGGGAGCTGTTTTTT.

This clonotype was counted ten times or more. The V gene is TRBV24-1, the J gene TRBJ1-2; a possible D gene is TRBD1 (5 bases). Trimming left V 1 base short and J 7 bases short, with 9 bases between. CDR3 size: 13 residues. CDR1 and CDR2 from the germline V gene are KGHDR and SFDVKD. Here the CDR3 reads CATSDFREGGYTF. In DNA form, the CDR3 reads TGTGCCACCAGTGATTTCAGGGAGGGTGGCTACACCTTC.

This clonotype has a handful of counts. This CDR3 reads CASSQEAHYGYTF. CDR3 DNA: TGTGCCAGCAGCCAGGAGGCACACTATGGCTACACCTTC. The chain recombines TRBV2 with TRBJ1-2, with D unclear. Germline CDR1 and CDR2: SNHLY and FYNNEI. The V end lost 6 bases, the J end lost 3 bases, and 11 bases lay between the germline ends. The CDR3 sequence is 13 residues long.

The gene calls are TRBV7-6 and TRBJ2-7; 11 bases line up with TRBD1. The germline CDR1 and CDR2 sequences are SGHVS and FNYEAQ. Trimming cost V 3 bases and J 6 bases; bases outside gene matches: 13. This CDR3 has 17 amino acids. CDR3 residues: CASSLPAWGQGDGEQYF. The CDR3 DNA follows: TGTGCCAGCAGCTTGCCCGCCTGGGGACAGGGGGACGGCGAGCAGTACTTC.

To note about this clonotype: Its ends do not fully match the called genes, so a read error is possible. The V and J genes are TRBV24-1 and TRBJ2-7, with TRBD1 matching over 9 bases. Looked up from germline, CDR1 is KGHDR and CDR2 is SFDVKD. The CDR3 is 14 residues long. CDR3: CASSGRDRVYEQYF. The CDR3 DNA sequence: TGTGCCAGCAGTGGCCGGGACAGGGTCTACGAGCAGTACTTC.